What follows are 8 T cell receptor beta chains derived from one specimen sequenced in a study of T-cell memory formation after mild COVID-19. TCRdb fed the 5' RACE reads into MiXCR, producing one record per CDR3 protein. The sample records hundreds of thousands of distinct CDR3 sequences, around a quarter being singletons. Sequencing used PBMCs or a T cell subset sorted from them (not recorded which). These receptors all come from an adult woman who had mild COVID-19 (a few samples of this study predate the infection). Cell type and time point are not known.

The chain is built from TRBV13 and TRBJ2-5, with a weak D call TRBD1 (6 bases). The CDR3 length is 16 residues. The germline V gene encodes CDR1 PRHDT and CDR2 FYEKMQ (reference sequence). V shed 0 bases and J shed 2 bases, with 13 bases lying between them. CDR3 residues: CASSLGVDRPQETQYF. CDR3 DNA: TGTGCCAGCAGCTTAGGGGTCGACAGGCCACAAGAGACCCAGTACTTC.

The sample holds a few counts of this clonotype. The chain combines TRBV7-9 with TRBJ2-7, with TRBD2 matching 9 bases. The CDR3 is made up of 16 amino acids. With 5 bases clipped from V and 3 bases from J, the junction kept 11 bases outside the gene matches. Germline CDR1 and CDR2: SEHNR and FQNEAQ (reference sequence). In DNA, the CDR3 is TGTGCCAGCAGCGGGGTAGCGGGGGAGACTTTCTACGAGCAGTACTTC. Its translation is CASSGVAGETFYEQYF. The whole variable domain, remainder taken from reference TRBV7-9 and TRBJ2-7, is DTGVSQNPRHKITKRGQNVTFRCDPISEHNRLYWYRQTLGQGPEFLTYFQNEAQLEKSRLLSDRFSAERPKGSFSTLEIQRTEQGDSAMYLCASSGVAGETFYEQYFGPGTRLTVT.

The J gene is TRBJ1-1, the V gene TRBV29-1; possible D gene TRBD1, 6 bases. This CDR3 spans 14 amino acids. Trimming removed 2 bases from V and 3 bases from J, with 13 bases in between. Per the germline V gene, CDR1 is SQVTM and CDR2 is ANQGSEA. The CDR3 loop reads CSVELAGVYTEAFF. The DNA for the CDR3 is TGCAGCGTTGAATTAGCAGGGGTTTACACTGAAGCTTTCTTT.

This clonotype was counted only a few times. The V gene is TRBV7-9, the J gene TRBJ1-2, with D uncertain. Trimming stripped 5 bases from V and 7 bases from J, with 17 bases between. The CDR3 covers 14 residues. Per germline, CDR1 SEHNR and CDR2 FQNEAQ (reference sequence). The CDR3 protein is CASSPKAGFGGYTF. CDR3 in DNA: TGTGCCAGCAGCCCCAAGGCGGGATTCGGTGGCTACACCTTC.

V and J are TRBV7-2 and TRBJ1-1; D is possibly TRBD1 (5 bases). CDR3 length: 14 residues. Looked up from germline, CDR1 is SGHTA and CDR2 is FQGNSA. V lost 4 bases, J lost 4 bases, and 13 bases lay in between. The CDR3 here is CASSSQGVGTEAFF. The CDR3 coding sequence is TGTGCCAGCAGCTCGCAAGGGGTCGGCACTGAAGCTTTCTTT.

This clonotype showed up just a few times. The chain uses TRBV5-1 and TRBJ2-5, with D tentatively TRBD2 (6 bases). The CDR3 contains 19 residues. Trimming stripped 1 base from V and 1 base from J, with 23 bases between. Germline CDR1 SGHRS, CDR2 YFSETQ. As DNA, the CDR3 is TGCGCCAGCAGCTTGTGGGGCTCCCTGCGCGGGGCCGCCCAAGAGACCCAGTACTTC. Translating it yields CASSLWGSLRGAAQETQYF.

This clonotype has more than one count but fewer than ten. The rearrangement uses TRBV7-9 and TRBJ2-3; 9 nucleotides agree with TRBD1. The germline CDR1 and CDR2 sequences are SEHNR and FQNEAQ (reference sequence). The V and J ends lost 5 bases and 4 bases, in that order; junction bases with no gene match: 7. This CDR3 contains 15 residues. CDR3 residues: CASSPRDRAPDTQYF. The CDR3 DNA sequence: TGTGCCAGCAGCCCCCGGGACAGGGCCCCAGATACGCAGTATTTT.

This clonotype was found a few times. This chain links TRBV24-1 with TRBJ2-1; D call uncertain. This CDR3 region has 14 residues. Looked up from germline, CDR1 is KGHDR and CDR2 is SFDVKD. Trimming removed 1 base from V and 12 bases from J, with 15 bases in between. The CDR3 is CATSDFLSGHGQFF. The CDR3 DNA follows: TGTGCCACCAGTGATTTCCTTTCGGGCCACGGGCAGTTCTTC.